This T cell receptor beta chain stems from a study of T cell responses to AZD1222 COVID-19 vaccine. TCRdb's table, derived via immunoSEQ multiplex PCR, lists solely in-frame clones and lacks some. The sample yields around 66,000 clones, roughly 91% seen once. Looked up from germline, CDR1 is LNHDA and CDR2 is SQIVND (reference sequence). The V and J ends lost 4 bases and 0 bases respectively, with 13 bases between them. The CDR3 has 16 amino acids. The clonotype was recovered from an adult who received the MenACWY meningococcal vaccine as a control. Here the sequenced sample was peripheral blood, taken 28 days after the second dose of the MenACWY control vaccine. The chain joins TRBV19 to TRBJ1-5; D is unresolved. This CDR3 is CASSTLAGISNQPQHF. CDR3 sequence (DNA): TGTGCCAGTAGTACCTTAGCCGGGATTAGCAATCAGCCCCAGCATTTT.